The clone carrying this T cell receptor (beta chain) was recorded a few times. The germline gives CDR1 SSHAT, CDR2 FNYEAQ (reference sequence). V was shortened by 1 base and J by 7 bases, with 11 bases between the two germline ends. The CDR3 runs to 13 residues. The data derive from a study of beta chain features in type 1 diabetes. Study overall: Patients looked much like healthy donors when it came to age, gender and cell yields.

Researchers reported sorting CD4+ naive, central memory, regulatory and stem cell-like memory cells via CD45RO/CCR7/CD25/CD127/CD95/CD27. Sequencing targeted expressed TCRB transcripts, as all isolated RNA had been reverse transcribed. Using immunoSEQ multiplex PCR, the repertoire was profiled, and TCRdb retains in-frame clones only, with some absent. The table shows about 620,000 clones, with around 16% occurring only once. Input material: naive CD4+ T cells from blood. The genes are TRBV7-7 and TRBJ2-7, with a tentative D call TRBD1 (8 bases). The TCR originated in a man between 18 and 35 years old in good health. The CDR3 sequence is CASSLDRGGEQYF. The CDR3 DNA follows: TGTGCCAGCAGCTTAGACAGGGGGGGAGAGCAGTACTTC.